Below are 23 T cell receptor beta chains sequenced from a single sample in a study of radiotherapy plus CTLA-4 blockade in lung cancer (dated by TCRdb to 2016 to 2018). Libraries were made using the immunoSEQ multiplex PCR assay. TCRdb carries this immuneACCESS record with in-frame sequences only. Its versions omit some clonotypes, under half of them owing to an unresolved V gene in the studies checked, with the rest unexplained. The sample profile shows about 97,000 clones; approximately 72% of them were found once. Around 3% of the sample belongs to the ten largest clones. Material: peripheral blood, obtained from a patient treated with radiotherapy plus ipilimumab. These receptors were collected from a human donor with non-small cell lung cancer who had a partial response to radiotherapy plus ipilimumab. Some clones in this sample may be carry-over from other donors' samples.

This chain joins TRBV5-1 and TRBJ2-7, with 11 bases fitting TRBD1. The CDR3 spans 15 residues. Germline V gene data show CDR1 as SGHRS and CDR2 as YFSETQ. The junction had 5 bases not matched to a gene; V was cut back by 3 bases and J by 3 bases. The CDR3: CASSWTGTGGYEQYF. DNA of the CDR3: TGCGCCAGCAGCTGGACCGGGACAGGGGGCTACGAGCAGTACTTC.

The chain joins TRBV7-2 to TRBJ2-3, with 9 bases matching TRBD2. The CDR3 spans 16 residues. Trimming took 1 base from V and 2 from J; bases not matched to a gene: 4. Germline assignment: CDR1 SGHTA and CDR2 FQGNSA. CDR3 loop: CASSLGAGGYTDTQYF. The CDR3 DNA reads TGTGCCAGCAGCTTAGGGGCGGGGGGGTACACAGATACGCAGTATTTT.

This chain connects TRBV28 to TRBJ1-5; unclear D gene. Germline CDR1 and CDR2: MDHEN and SYDVKM. The CDR3 has 16 residues. Trimming shortened V by 3 bases and J by 4 bases, and 16 bases separated the two germline ends. The CDR3 protein is CASSFSAGQRNQPQHF. In DNA form, the CDR3 reads TGTGCCAGCAGTTTTTCGGCAGGCCAGAGAAATCAGCCCCAGCATTTT. The variable domain in full, completed from reference TRBV28 and TRBJ1-5, reads DVKVTQSSRYLVKRTGEKVFLECVQDMDHENMFWYRQDPGLGLRLIYFSYDVKMKEKGDIPEGYSVSREKKERFSLILESASTNQTSMYLCASSFSAGQRNQPQHFGDGTRLSIL.

The V and J genes are TRBV9 and TRBJ2-3, with TRBD2 as a possible D gene (5 bases). Germline V gene data show CDR1 as SGDLS and CDR2 as YYNGEE. This CDR3 is 15 amino acids long. The ends were cut back, 4 bases at V and 2 bases at J, with 14 bases in the middle. The CDR3 nucleotides read TGTGCCAGCAGCCCCCCGGGGATCCTCACAGATACGCAGTATTTT. Translating gives CASSPPGILTDTQYF.

Only a few counts were recorded for this clone. The chain is built from TRBV28 and TRBJ1-2; D gene unclear. This CDR3 is built from 13 residues. V was trimmed by 6 bases and J by 3 bases, leaving 11 bases between them. CDR1 and CDR2 from the germline V gene are MDHEN and SYDVKM. The CDR3 sequence: CASRKPGDYGYTF. Written as DNA, the CDR3 is TGTGCCAGCAGGAAACCCGGGGACTATGGCTACACCTTC.

The chain recombines TRBV5-3 with TRBJ2-3; D may be TRBD2 (5 bases). TRBV5-3 is given ORF status, its function remaining uncertain. CDR3 size: 15 residues. The V end lost 1 base, the J end lost 2 bases, and 11 bases lay between the germline ends. The CDR3 DNA is TGTGCCAGAAGCTTGAGGCTAGCCGACACAGATACGCAGTATTTT. Translated: CARSLRLADTDTQYF.

V and J are TRBV6-5 and TRBJ1-1, with 7 nucleotides matching TRBD1. V trimming: 8 bases; J trimming: 4 bases; junction bases outside the gene matches: 10. Germline CDR1 is MNHEY and CDR2 is SVGAGI. There are 14 residues in the CDR3. The CDR3 nucleotides are TGTGCCAGCGTACGACAGGGATATGCCACTGAAGCTTTCTTT. It encodes CASVRQGYATEAFF.

This clone was observed a handful of times. The gene calls are TRBV11-2 and TRBJ2-5; D is perhaps TRBD2 (7 bases). There are 14 residues in the CDR3. V lost 8 bases and J 5 bases, leaving 18 bases between the germline ends. Germline CDR1 SGHAT, CDR2 FQNNGV. CDR3 protein: CASRRVGGRETQYF. Written as DNA, the CDR3 is TGTGCCAGCCGGAGGGTCGGGGGGCGGGAGACCCAGTACTTC.

The rearrangement uses TRBV5-1 and TRBJ2-5; perhaps TRBD2 as D (5 bases). Germline lookup yields CDR1 SGHRS and CDR2 YFSETQ. This CDR3 region has 15 residues. V was clipped by 4 bases and J by 2 bases, with 15 bases between them. The CDR3 loop reads CASSAPRGLQETQYF. The CDR3, as DNA: TGCGCCAGCAGCGCCCCCCGGGGTTTACAAGAGACCCAGTACTTC.

CDR3 amino acids: CASSALAANSYNEQFF. Written as DNA, the CDR3 is TGTGCCAGCAGTGCCCTAGCGGCCAACTCCTACAATGAGCAGTTCTTC. The J gene is TRBJ2-1, the V gene TRBV6-1, with 7 bases identical to TRBD2. Germline V gene lookup returns CDR1 MNHNS and CDR2 SASEGT. J gave up 0 bases and V 4 bases, and 6 bases lay outside the gene matches. This CDR3 is 16 amino acids long.

This chain joins TRBV2 and TRBJ2-1, with 7 bases fitting TRBD2. This CDR3 has 14 residues. The germline V gene encodes CDR1 SNHLY and CDR2 FYNNEI. The V and J ends lost 4 bases and 6 bases, in that order; junction bases with no gene match: 6. CDR3 coding DNA: TGTGCCAGCAGTGGGGGACTATACCTCAATGAGCAGTTCTTC. Protein sequence: CASSGGLYLNEQFF.

With respect to this clone: The sample has other DNA sequences that encode this CDR3 too. The chain joins TRBV15 to TRBJ1-5, with no clear D. The length of the CDR3 is 14 residues. With 0 bases removed from V and 0 bases from J, the gap between germline ends came to 3 bases. The germline CDR1 and CDR2 sequences are LNHNV and YYDKDF (reference sequence). The CDR3 spells CATSRDYSNQPQHF. The CDR3 nucleotides are TGTGCCACCAGCAGAGATTATAGCAATCAGCCCCAGCATTTT.

The CDR3 DNA sequence: TGTGCCAGCAGTTTCCAGGGGGATCTGACTGGGGCCAACGTCCTGACTTTC. This translates into CASSFQGDLTGANVLTF. The chain carries TRBV28 and TRBJ2-6; TRBD1 matches 7 bases. This CDR3 spans 17 amino acids. V gave up 3 bases and J gave up 2 bases; unmatched junction bases: 7. Germline V gene sequence: CDR1 MDHEN, CDR2 SYDVKM.

The rearrangement joins TRBV4-2 to TRBJ2-3; D is possibly TRBD1 (5 bases). CDR1 and CDR2 from the germline V gene are LGHNA and YNFKEQ. The CDR3 has 17 amino acids. V was shortened by 1 base and J by 1 base, with 15 bases between the two germline ends. Written as DNA, the CDR3 is TGTGCCAGCAGCCAAGGTAACGGCGGCAGGGGCACAGATACGCAGTATTTT. Residues: CASSQGNGGRGTDTQYF.

This sequence joins TRBV11-3 and TRBJ1-2, with 10 bases that match TRBD1. Trimming at V came to 5 bases and at J to 7 bases, leaving 4 bases not matched to a gene. The CDR3 extends over 13 amino acids. Germline CDR1 is SGHNT and CDR2 is YENEEA. CDR3 in amino acids: CASSIRTGGGYTF. For the CDR3, the DNA is TGTGCCAGCAGCATTCGGACAGGGGGTGGCTACACCTTC.

V is TRBV28 and J is TRBJ1-4, with TRBD1 matching over 7 bases. Per germline, CDR1 MDHEN and CDR2 SYDVKM. V gave up 5 bases and J gave up 0 bases; unmatched junction bases: 6. This CDR3 has 16 residues. Written as DNA, the CDR3 is TGTGCCAGCAGTGTCACAGGGGCGGCAACTAATGAAAAACTGTTTTTT. This sequence encodes CASSVTGAATNEKLFF.

This sequence joins TRBV7-8 and TRBJ2-5, with 11 bases lining up with TRBD1. Trimming at V came to 4 bases and at J to 4 bases, leaving 11 bases not matched to a gene. This CDR3 has 17 amino acids. Germline assignment: CDR1 SGHVS and CDR2 FQNEAQ. Here the CDR3 DNA reads TGTGCCAGCAGCTCAACGCGCCGGACAGGGGGCCTAGAGACCCAGTACTTC. Amino acid sequence: CASSSTRRTGGLETQYF.

This chain joins TRBV27 and TRBJ1-6; D possibly corresponds to TRBD1 (6 bases). V shed 6 bases and J shed 7 bases, with 13 bases lying between them. Germline lookup yields CDR1 MNHEY and CDR2 SMNVEV (reference sequence). The length of the CDR3 is 14 residues. In nucleotides, the CDR3 is TGTGCCAGCAGCAACAGGGTAGGGAATTCACCCCTCCACTTT. It codes for CASSNRVGNSPLHF.

The rearrangement uses TRBV6-6 and TRBJ1-5; D gene unclear. Trimming pared 1 base from V and 1 base from J, leaving 8 bases between. The germline V gene has CDR1 MNHNY and CDR2 SVGAGI (reference sequence). This CDR3 is 15 amino acids long. This chain's CDR3 is CASSYYSGSNQPQHF. CDR3 DNA sequence: TGTGCCAGCAGTTACTATTCGGGGAGCAATCAGCCCCAGCATTTT.

The chain joins TRBV7-2 to TRBJ2-3; no reliable D call. CDR3 length: 14 residues. Germline V gene sequence: CDR1 SGHTA, CDR2 FQGNSA. Between the trimmed V and J ends, which lost 1 base and 4 bases, there was a span of 9 bases. CDR3 loop: CASSLDLGSDTQYF. DNA of the CDR3: TGTGCCAGCAGCTTAGATCTAGGTTCAGATACGCAGTATTTT. Based on the CDR3 plus reference TRBV7-2 and TRBJ2-3, the full variable domain is GAGVSQSPSNKVTEKGKDVELRCDPISGHTALYWYRQSLGQGLEFLIYFQGNSAPDKSGLPSDRFSAERTGGSVSTLTIQRTQQEDSAVYLCASSLDLGSDTQYFGPGTRLTVL.

The rearrangement uses TRBV4-2 and TRBJ1-5, with 9 bases matching TRBD1. V lost 5 bases and J lost 2; bases outside the gene matches: 4. CDR3 size: 15 residues. In germline, CDR1 is LGHNA, CDR2 YNFKEQ. CDR3 protein: CASSGDREGNQPQHF. The CDR3 DNA reads as TGTGCCAGCAGCGGGGACAGGGAGGGCAATCAGCCCCAGCATTTT.

This clone was observed once. The chain is built from TRBV6-6 and TRBJ2-1; TRBD1 agrees at 8 bases. Losses at the gene ends were 5 bases for V and 6 bases for J; bases not matched to a gene: 9. Germline V gene lookup returns CDR1 MNHNY and CDR2 SVGAGI (reference sequence). This CDR3 region has 15 residues. As DNA, the CDR3 is TGTGCCAGCAGTCTCTTTGGACAGGGTGGCAATGAGCAGTTCTTC. It is translated as CASSLFGQGGNEQFF.

This clone has only one observation. The chain combines TRBV7-7 with TRBJ2-7; TRBD2 is a possible D gene (5 bases). The CDR3 totals 14 residues. CDR1 is SSHAT and CDR2 is FNYEAQ in the germline V gene (reference sequence). Trimming removed 6 bases at V and 2 bases at J, with 14 bases between. The CDR3 DNA sequence: TGTGCCAGCAGTCCCTCCACGGGAACCTACGAGCAGTACTTC. Protein sequence: CASSPSTGTYEQYF.